The 13 T cell receptor beta chains in this list originate from one sample, sequenced in a study of cytomegalovirus exposure and HLA in healthy donors. The study ran its PCR with 60 Vbeta and 13 Jbeta primers. Sequencing used immunoSEQ multiplex PCR; TCRdb keeps in-frame clones, though not all of them. The repertoire holds 100,000 to 150,000 clones, around 77% seen once, with about 16% in the top ten. Sample: PBMCs. All receptors come from a man in his fifties or sixties in good health and CMV-seropositive.

This chain uses TRBV11-2 with TRBJ2-3; the D is unclear. The CDR3 sequence is 14 residues long. V lost 0 bases, J lost 5 bases, and 9 bases lay in between. Germline V CDR1 and CDR2: SGHAT, FQNNGV. CDR3 DNA: TGTGCCAGCAGCTTAGATCACGGCGGAGATACGCAGTATTTT. Protein product: CASSLDHGGDTQYF.

The genes are TRBV10-3 and TRBJ2-5; no clear D gene. This CDR3 is 14 amino acids long. CDR1 and CDR2 (germline): ENHRY, SYGVKD. V was shortened by 0 bases and J by 4 bases, with 9 bases between the two germline ends. The CDR3 bases are TGTGCCATCAGTGAGTCTGAGGTTTCAGAGACCCAGTACTTC. Its translation: CAISESEVSETQYF.

This clone was seen only once. The V call is TRBV13, the J call TRBJ2-1, with TRBD2 identical over 8 bases. V lost 1 base to trimming and J lost 2 bases; unmatched junction nucleotides: 10. Germline V CDR1 and CDR2: PRHDT, FYEKMQ (reference sequence). The CDR3 runs to 18 residues. CDR3 DNA sequence: TGTGCCAGCAGCTTAGAGGCCAGCGGGGGCCGAACCTACAATGAGCAGTTCTTC. The encoded protein is CASSLEASGGRTYNEQFF.

In its sample, this clone was seen a few times. The J gene is TRBJ2-1, the V gene TRBV5-5; TRBD2 matches 7 bases. The length of the CDR3 is 17 residues. The germline CDR1 and CDR2 sequences are SGHKS and YYEKEE (reference sequence). The V and J ends lost 3 bases and 0 bases, in that order; junction bases with no gene match: 9. CDR3 bases: TGTGCCAGCAGCTCCTACGGGACTACGAGCTCCTACAATGAGCAGTTCTTC. Protein: CASSSYGTTSSYNEQFF.

A remark on this clone: Distinct nucleotide sequences in the sample also encode this CDR3. This chain joins TRBV7-9 and TRBJ1-4, with 10 bases fitting TRBD1. CDR3 length: 16 amino acids. The V segment lost 5 bases and the J segment 0 bases; nucleotides outside the gene matches: 3. The germline gives CDR1 SEHNR, CDR2 FQNEAQ (reference sequence). The CDR3 sequence: CASSLGQGATNEKLFF. In nucleotides, the CDR3 is TGTGCCAGCAGCCTTGGACAGGGGGCAACTAATGAAAAACTGTTTTTT.

The chain couples TRBV11-3 to TRBJ1-1; weak D call: TRBD1 (5 bases). The CDR3 consists of 13 residues. Germline CDR1 SGHNT, CDR2 YENEEA. Trimming removed 7 bases from V and 2 bases from J, with 11 bases in between. This chain's CDR3 is CASTQGFNTEAFF. The CDR3 DNA sequence: TGTGCCAGCACCCAGGGATTTAACACTGAAGCTTTCTTT.

The chain joins TRBV7-9 to TRBJ2-7, with D tentatively TRBD1 (6 bases). V lost 8 bases, J lost 7 bases, and 21 bases lay in between. The CDR3 is 14 residues long. Germline CDR1 SEHNR, CDR2 FQNEAQ (reference sequence). The CDR3 loop reads CASRSGTTLGEQYF. The CDR3 DNA reads as TGTGCCAGCCGCTCCGGGACAACACTTGGGGAGCAGTACTTC.

V usage is TRBV27 and J usage is TRBJ2-1; the match to TRBD1 covers 11 bases. This CDR3 has 18 residues. The V gene's germline CDR1 is MNHEY and CDR2 SMNVEV (reference sequence). J was trimmed by 4 bases and V by 0 bases; bases with no gene match: 8. The CDR3 nucleotides read TGTGCCAGCAGTTTATCCCCGGACAGGGGGCTTTTATACAATGAGCAGTTCTTC. It translates to CASSLSPDRGLLYNEQFF.

The V call is TRBV7-9, the J call TRBJ1-1, with D perhaps TRBD1 (6 bases). The CDR3 runs to 15 residues. Germline V lookup: CDR1 SEHNR, CDR2 FQNEAQ (reference sequence). Trimming cost V 3 bases and J 4 bases, with 15 bases left between them. As DNA, the CDR3 is TGTGCCAGCAGCTTGGGGGGGGCAAGGTTCACTGAAGCTTTCTTT. As protein: CASSLGGARFTEAFF.

The chain is built from TRBV21-1 and TRBJ2-6; TRBD1 reflects the table's D call only, with no check against the DNA. TRBV21-1 is labeled a pseudogene. The CDR3 consists of 18 residues. CDR3 bases: TGTGCCGTTCCAGGGGGCCCGGATACCCTCCCCGGGGCCAACGTCCTGACTTTC. As protein: CAVPGGPDTLPGANVLTF.

V usage is TRBV28 and J usage is TRBJ2-1; tentative D call: TRBD1 (5 bases). The CDR3 is 14 amino acids. Germline lookup yields CDR1 MDHEN and CDR2 SYDVKM. Trimming stripped 3 bases from V and 4 bases from J, with 10 bases between. The CDR3 loop reads CASSFQTAYNEQFF. The CDR3 region has the DNA TGTGCCAGCAGTTTTCAGACAGCTTACAATGAGCAGTTCTTC. Using reference TRBV28 and TRBJ2-1 for the parts outside the CDR3, the full variable domain is DVKVTQSSRYLVKRTGEKVFLECVQDMDHENMFWYRQDPGLGLRLIYFSYDVKMKEKGDIPEGYSVSREKKERFSLILESASTNQTSMYLCASSFQTAYNEQFFGPGTRLTVL.

DNA for the CDR3: TGCGCCAGCAGCCAAGGGCGGGGACCCTACGAGCAGTACTTC. It encodes CASSQGRGPYEQYF. The chain joins TRBV4-3 to TRBJ2-7; a possible D gene is TRBD2 (6 bases). The CDR3 has 14 residues. Per germline, CDR1 LGHNA and CDR2 YSLEER. V lost 1 base and J 2 bases, leaving 9 bases between the germline ends.

V is TRBV11-3 and J is TRBJ2-7; TRBD2 is a possible D gene (7 bases). V lost 4 bases to trimming and J lost 5 bases, with 21 bases between them. CDR1 SGHNT and CDR2 YENEEA come from the germline V gene. This CDR3 region has 16 residues. The CDR3 DNA sequence: TGTGCCAGCAGCTCCTGGGGAGGGGGGTCGGTGGACGAGCAGTACTTC. Protein: CASSSWGGGSVDEQYF. Looking up the rest from reference TRBV11-3 and TRBJ2-7 gives the full variable domain: EAGVVQSPRYKIIEKKQPVAFWCNPISGHNTLYWYLQNLGQGPELLIRYENEEAVDDSQLPKDRFSAERLKGVDSTLKIQPAELGDSAVYLCASSSWGGGSVDEQYFGPGTRLTVT.